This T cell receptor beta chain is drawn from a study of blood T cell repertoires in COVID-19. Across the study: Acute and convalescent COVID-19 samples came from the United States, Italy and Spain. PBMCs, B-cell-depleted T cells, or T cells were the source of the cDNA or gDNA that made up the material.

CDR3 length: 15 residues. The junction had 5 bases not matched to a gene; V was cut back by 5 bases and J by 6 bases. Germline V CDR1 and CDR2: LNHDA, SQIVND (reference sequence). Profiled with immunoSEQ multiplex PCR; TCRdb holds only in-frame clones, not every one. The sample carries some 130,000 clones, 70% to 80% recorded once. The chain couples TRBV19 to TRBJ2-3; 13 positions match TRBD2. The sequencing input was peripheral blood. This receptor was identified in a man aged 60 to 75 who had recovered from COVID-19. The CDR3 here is CASSPQGLAGDTQYF. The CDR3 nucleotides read TGTGCCAGTAGTCCGCAGGGACTAGCGGGGGATACGCAGTATTTT.